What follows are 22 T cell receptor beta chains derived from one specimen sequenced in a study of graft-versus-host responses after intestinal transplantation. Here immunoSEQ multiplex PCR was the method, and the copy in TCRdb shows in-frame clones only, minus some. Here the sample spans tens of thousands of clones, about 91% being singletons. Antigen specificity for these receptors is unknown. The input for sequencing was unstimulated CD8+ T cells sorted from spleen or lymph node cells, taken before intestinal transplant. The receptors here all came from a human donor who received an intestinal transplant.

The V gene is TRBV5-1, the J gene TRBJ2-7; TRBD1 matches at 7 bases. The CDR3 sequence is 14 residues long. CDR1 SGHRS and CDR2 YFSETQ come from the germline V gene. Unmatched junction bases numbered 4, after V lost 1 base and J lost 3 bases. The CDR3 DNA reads TGCGCCAGCAGCTTGCGACAGGGTCGCTACGAGCAGTACTTC. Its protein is CASSLRQGRYEQYF.

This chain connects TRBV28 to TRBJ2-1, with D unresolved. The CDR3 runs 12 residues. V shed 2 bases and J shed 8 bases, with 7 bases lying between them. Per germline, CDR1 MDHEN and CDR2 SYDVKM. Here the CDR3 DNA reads TGTGCCAGCAGTTTACCTGGAGATGAGCAGTTCTTC. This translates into CASSLPGDEQFF.

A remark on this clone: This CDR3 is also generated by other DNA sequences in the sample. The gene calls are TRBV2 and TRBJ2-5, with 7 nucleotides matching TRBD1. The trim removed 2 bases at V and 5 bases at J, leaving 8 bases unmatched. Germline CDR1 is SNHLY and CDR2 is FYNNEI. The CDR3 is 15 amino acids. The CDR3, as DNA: TGTGCCAGCAGTGAACGACAGGGAGTGGTTGAGACCCAGTACTTC. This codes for CASSERQGVVETQYF. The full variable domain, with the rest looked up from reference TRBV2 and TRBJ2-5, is EPEVTQTPSHQVTQMGQEVILRCVPISNHLYFYWYRQILGQKVEFLVSFYNNEISEKSEIFDDQFSVERPDGSNFTLKIRSTKLEDSAMYFCASSERQGVVETQYFGPGTRLLVL.

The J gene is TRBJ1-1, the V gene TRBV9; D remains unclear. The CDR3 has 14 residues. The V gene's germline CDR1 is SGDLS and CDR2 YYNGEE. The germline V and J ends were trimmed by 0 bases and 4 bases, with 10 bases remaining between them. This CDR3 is CASSVGPGGTEAFF. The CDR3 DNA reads TGTGCCAGCAGCGTAGGTCCGGGAGGCACTGAAGCTTTCTTT.

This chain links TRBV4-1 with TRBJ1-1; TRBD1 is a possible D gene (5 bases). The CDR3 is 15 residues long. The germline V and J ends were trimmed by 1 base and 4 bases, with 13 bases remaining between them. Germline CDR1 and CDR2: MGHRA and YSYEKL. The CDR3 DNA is TGCGCCAGCAGCCAAGCGTTCACAGGTCTCACTGAAGCTTTCTTT. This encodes CASSQAFTGLTEAFF.

The CDR3 reads CASSSRSYEQYF. The CDR3 DNA sequence: TGTGCCAGCAGCTCCCGCTCCTACGAGCAGTACTTC. The rearrangement uses TRBV5-6 and TRBJ2-7; D unresolved. Germline V gives CDR1 SGHDT, CDR2 YYEEEE. The CDR3 length is 12 residues. Deletions cut 3 bases from V and 0 bases from J, with 4 bases between.

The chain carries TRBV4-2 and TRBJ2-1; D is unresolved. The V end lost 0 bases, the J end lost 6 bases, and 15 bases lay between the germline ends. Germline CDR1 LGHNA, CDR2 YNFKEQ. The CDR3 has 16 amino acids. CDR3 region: CASSQEGDLPLNEQFF. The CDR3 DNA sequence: TGTGCCAGCAGCCAAGAAGGAGATCTGCCCCTCAATGAGCAGTTCTTC.

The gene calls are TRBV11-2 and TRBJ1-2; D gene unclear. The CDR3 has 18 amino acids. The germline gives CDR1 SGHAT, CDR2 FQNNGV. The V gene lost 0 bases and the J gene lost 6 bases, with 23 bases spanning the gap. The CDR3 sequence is CASSLDLSAAGNLHGYTF. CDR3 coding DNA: TGTGCCAGCAGCTTAGATCTTTCGGCCGCGGGGAACCTTCATGGCTACACCTTC.

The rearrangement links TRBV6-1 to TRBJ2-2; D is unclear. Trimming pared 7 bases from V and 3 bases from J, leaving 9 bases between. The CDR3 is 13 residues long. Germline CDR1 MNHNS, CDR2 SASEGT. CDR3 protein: CASTQAYTGELFF. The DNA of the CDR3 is TGTGCCAGCACCCAGGCGTACACCGGGGAGCTGTTTTTT.

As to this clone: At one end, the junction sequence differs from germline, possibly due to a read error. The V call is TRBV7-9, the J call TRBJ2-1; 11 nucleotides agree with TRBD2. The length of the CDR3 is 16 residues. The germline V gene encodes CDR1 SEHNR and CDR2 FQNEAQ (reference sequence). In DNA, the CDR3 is TGTGCCAGCAGATTAGCGGGAGGGCCCCCCTACAATGAGCAGTTCTTC. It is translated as CASRLAGGPPYNEQFF.

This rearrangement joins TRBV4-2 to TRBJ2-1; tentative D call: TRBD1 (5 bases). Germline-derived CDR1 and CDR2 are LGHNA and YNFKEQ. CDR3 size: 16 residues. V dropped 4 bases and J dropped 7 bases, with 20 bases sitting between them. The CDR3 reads CASSPFFEQERNEQFF. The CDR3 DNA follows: TGTGCCAGCAGCCCGTTCTTCGAACAGGAAAGGAATGAGCAGTTCTTC.

CDR3 amino acids: CASSQPGWGDEQYF. In nucleotides, the CDR3 is TGTGCCAGCAGTCAGCCGGGGTGGGGGGACGAGCAGTACTTC. This sequence joins TRBV6-1 and TRBJ2-7; a weak D match, TRBD2 (6 bases). The CDR3 runs 14 residues. CDR1 and CDR2 (germline): MNHNS, SASEGT. The V end was cut by 5 bases, the J end by 5 bases, with 16 bases between.

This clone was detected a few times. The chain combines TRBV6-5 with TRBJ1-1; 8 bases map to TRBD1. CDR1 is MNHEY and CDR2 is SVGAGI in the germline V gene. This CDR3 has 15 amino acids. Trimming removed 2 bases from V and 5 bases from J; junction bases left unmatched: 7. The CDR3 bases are TGTGCCAGCAGTTACAGCGACAGGGGAAGGACTGAAGCTTTCTTT. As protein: CASSYSDRGRTEAFF.

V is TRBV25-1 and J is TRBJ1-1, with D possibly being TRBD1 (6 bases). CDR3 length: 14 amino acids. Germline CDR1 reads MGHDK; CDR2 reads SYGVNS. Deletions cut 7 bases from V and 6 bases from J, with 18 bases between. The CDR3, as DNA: TGTGCCAGCACCAAAACTCGAGGGGGAGCTGAAGCTTTCTTT. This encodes CASTKTRGGAEAFF.

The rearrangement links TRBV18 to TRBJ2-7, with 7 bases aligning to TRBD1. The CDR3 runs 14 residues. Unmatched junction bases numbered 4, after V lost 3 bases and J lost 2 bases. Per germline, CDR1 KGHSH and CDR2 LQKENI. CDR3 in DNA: TGTGCCAGCTCACCGACAGGGATAGCCTACGAGCAGTACTTC. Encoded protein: CASSPTGIAYEQYF.

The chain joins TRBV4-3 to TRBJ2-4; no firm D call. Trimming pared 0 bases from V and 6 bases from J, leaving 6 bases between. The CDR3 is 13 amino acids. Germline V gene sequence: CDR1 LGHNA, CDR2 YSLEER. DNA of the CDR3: TGCGCCAGCAGCCAAGATGCAGGAAACATTCAGTACTTC. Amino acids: CASSQDAGNIQYF.

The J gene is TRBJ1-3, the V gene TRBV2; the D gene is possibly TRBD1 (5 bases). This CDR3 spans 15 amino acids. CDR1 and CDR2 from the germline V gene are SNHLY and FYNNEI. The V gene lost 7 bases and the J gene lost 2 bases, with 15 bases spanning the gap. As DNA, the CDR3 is TGTGCCAGCACATTTGAGGGGAGGCCTGGAAACACCATATATTTT. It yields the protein CASTFEGRPGNTIYF.

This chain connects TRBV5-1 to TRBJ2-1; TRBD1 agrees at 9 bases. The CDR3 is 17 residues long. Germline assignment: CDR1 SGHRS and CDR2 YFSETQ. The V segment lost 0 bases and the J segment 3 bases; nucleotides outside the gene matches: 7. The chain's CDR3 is CASSLDLTGGIYNEQFF. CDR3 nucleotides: TGCGCCAGCAGCTTGGATTTAACAGGGGGCATCTACAATGAGCAGTTCTTC.

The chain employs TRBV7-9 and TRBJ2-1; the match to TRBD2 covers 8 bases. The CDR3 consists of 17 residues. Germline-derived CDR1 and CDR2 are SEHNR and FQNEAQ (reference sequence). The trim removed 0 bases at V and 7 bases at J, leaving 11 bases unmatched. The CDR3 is CASSLARERGGLNEQFF. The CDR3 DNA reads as TGTGCCAGCAGCTTAGCCCGGGAACGGGGGGGCCTAAATGAGCAGTTCTTC.

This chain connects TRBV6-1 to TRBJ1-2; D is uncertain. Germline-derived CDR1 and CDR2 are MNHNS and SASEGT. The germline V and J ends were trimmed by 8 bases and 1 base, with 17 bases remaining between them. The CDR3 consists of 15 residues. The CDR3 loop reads CASCFTGSLNYGYTF. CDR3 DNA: TGTGCCAGCTGTTTTACCGGGTCTCTTAACTATGGCTACACCTTC.

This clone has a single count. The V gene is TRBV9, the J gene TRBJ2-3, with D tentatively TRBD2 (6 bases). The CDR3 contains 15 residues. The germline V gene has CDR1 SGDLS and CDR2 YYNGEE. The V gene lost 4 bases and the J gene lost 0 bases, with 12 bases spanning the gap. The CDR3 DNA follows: TGTGCCAGCAGCCCCGGGACTGTTAGCACAGATACGCAGTATTTT. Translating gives CASSPGTVSTDTQYF.

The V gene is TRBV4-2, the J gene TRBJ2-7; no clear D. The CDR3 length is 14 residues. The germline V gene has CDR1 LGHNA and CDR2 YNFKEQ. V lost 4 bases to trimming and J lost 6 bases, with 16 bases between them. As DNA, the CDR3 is TGTGCCAGCAGCCTGAAGAGAGCGTCACTCGAGCAGTACTTC. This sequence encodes CASSLKRASLEQYF.